The rows below give T cell receptor beta chains drawn from one sample of a study of early T cells in non-severe SARS-CoV-2 infection. TCRdb called the 5' RACE reads again in MiXCR, with one record for every CDR3 protein. This repertoire shows about 39,000 distinct CDR3 sequences, roughly 6% found once; its top ten account for approximately 4%. The sequences come from whole blood, collected at baseline. These receptors all stem from an adult who was a healthcare worker with PCR-confirmed SARS-CoV-2 infection or an uninfected control (not recorded which). Each CDR3 is given with its conserved first and last residue. Each record gives: D gene, clone size, V gene, J gene, CDR3 protein, CDR3 DNA. A D gene is named only where the DNA matches it firmly. Not every row has a clone size; where given, it reads once, few, many or a size class.

D gene: NA
clone size: few
V gene: TRBV20-1
J gene: TRBJ2-2
CDR3 protein: CSARYQTGELFF
CDR3 DNA: TGCAGTGCTAGATATCAGACCGGGGAGCTGTTTTTT

D gene: NA
clone size: many
V gene: TRBV29-1
J gene: TRBJ1-4
CDR3 protein: CSVEGTASNEKLFF
CDR3 DNA: TGCAGCGTTGAGGGAACAGCTTCAAATGAAAAACTGTTTTTT

D gene: NA
clone size: many
V gene: TRBV12-3/TRBV12-4
J gene: TRBJ2-2
CDR3 protein: CASSYRDTNTGELFF
CDR3 DNA: TGTGCCAGCAGTTATCGGGACACGAACACCGGGGAGCTGTTTTTT

D gene: NA
clone size: few
V gene: TRBV5-5
J gene: TRBJ1-2
CDR3 protein: CASSLSFSPARSSYTF
CDR3 DNA: TGTGCCAGCAGCCTCAGTTTTTCCCCGGCACGGTCCTCCTACACCTTC

D gene: NA
clone size: NA
V gene: TRBV18
J gene: TRBJ1-6
CDR3 protein: CASSPLGSLGSYNSPLHF
CDR3 DNA: TGTGCCAGCTCACCACTGGGTTCCCTCGGCTCCTATAATTCACCCCTCCACTTT

D gene: TRBD2
clone size: many
V gene: TRBV29-1
J gene: TRBJ2-7
CDR3 protein: CSGTSGSSYEQYF
CDR3 DNA: TGCAGCGGGACTAGCGGGAGCTCCTACGAGCAGTACTTC

D gene: TRBD1
clone size: NA
V gene: TRBV28
J gene: TRBJ1-1
CDR3 protein: CASRELGQGGTEAFF
CDR3 DNA: TGTGCCAGCAGAGAATTGGGACAGGGGGGGACCGAAGCTTTCTTT

D gene: TRBD1
clone size: many
V gene: TRBV5-8
J gene: TRBJ2-1
CDR3 protein: CASSDRGLSYNEQFF
CDR3 DNA: TGTGCCAGCAGCGACAGGGGTTTATCCTACAATGAGCAGTTCTTC

D gene: TRBD2
clone size: many
V gene: TRBV5-1
J gene: TRBJ2-3
CDR3 protein: CASSGRSGVDTQYF
CDR3 DNA: TGCGCCAGCAGCGGTCGAAGCGGGGTAGATACGCAGTATTTT

D gene: TRBD2
clone size: many
V gene: TRBV7-6
J gene: TRBJ2-1
CDR3 protein: CASSAFTSGPVVF
CDR3 DNA: TGTGCCAGCAGCGCTTTTACTAGCGGGCCCGTGGTCTTC

D gene: TRBD1
clone size: many
V gene: TRBV12-3/TRBV12-4
J gene: TRBJ2-1
CDR3 protein: CASSYGTGAYNEQFF
CDR3 DNA: TGTGCCAGCAGTTACGGGACAGGGGCTTACAATGAGCAGTTCTTC

D gene: NA
clone size: NA
V gene: TRBV20-1
J gene: TRBJ1-2
CDR3 protein: CSARDQRGVGPLYGYTF
CDR3 DNA: TGCAGTGCTAGAGATCAACGGGGGGTAGGGCCCCTCTATGGCTACACCTTC

D gene: NA
clone size: medium-sized
V gene: TRBV20-1
J gene: TRBJ1-2
CDR3 protein: CSARDAGLGGYTF
CDR3 DNA: TGCAGTGCTAGAGACGCGGGCCTAGGAGGCTACACCTTC

D gene: NA
clone size: NA
V gene: TRBV7-9
J gene: TRBJ2-1
CDR3 protein: CASGGAEHNEQFF
CDR3 DNA: TGTGCCAGCGGGGGGGCAGAGCACAATGAGCAGTTCTTC

D gene: NA
clone size: many
V gene: TRBV20-1
J gene: TRBJ1-4
CDR3 protein: CSARAHGNEKLFF
CDR3 DNA: TGCAGTGCTAGAGCGCACGGCAATGAAAAACTGTTTTTT

D gene: TRBD2
clone size: many
V gene: TRBV11-2
J gene: TRBJ2-7
CDR3 protein: CASSNGLAQTYEQYF
CDR3 DNA: TGTGCCAGCAGCAATGGACTAGCCCAGACCTACGAGCAGTACTTC

D gene: NA
clone size: many
V gene: TRBV13
J gene: TRBJ1-4
CDR3 protein: CARPTNEKLFF
CDR3 DNA: TGTGCCCGGCCGACTAATGAAAAACTGTTTTTT

D gene: NA
clone size: many
V gene: TRBV7-9
J gene: TRBJ1-5
CDR3 protein: CASSPDVGGNQPQHF
CDR3 DNA: TGTGCCAGCAGCCCGGACGTAGGGGGCAATCAGCCCCAGCATTTT

D gene: NA
clone size: many
V gene: TRBV12-3/TRBV12-4
J gene: TRBJ1-1
CDR3 protein: CASSRRGSEAFF
CDR3 DNA: TGTGCCAGCAGCCGCAGGGGAAGTGAAGCTTTCTTT

D gene: NA
clone size: few
V gene: TRBV12-3/TRBV12-4
J gene: TRBJ2-5
CDR3 protein: CASNGVEQETQYF
CDR3 DNA: TGTGCCAGCAACGGGGTGGAGCAAGAGACCCAGTACTTC

D gene: NA
clone size: many
V gene: TRBV7-7
J gene: TRBJ2-6
CDR3 protein: CASSPRPGANVLTF
CDR3 DNA: TGTGCTAGCAGCCCGAGACCCGGGGCCAACGTCCTGACTTTC

D gene: NA
clone size: many
V gene: TRBV27
J gene: TRBJ2-7
CDR3 protein: CASSRAVTAYEQYF
CDR3 DNA: TGTGCCAGCAGCCGAGCGGTGACAGCCTACGAGCAGTACTTC